The source of this T cell receptor (beta chain) is a study of T cells in tumors after PD-1 blockade. CDR3 size: 18 residues. Germline values: CDR1 DFQATT, CDR2 SNEGSKA (reference sequence). V lost 3 bases, J lost 5 bases, and 14 bases stayed unmatched. TCRdb keeps only in-frame clones here, not all; method: immunoSEQ multiplex PCR. The table lists tens of thousands of clones, around two thirds of them singletons. The TCR comes from a human donor with basal cell carcinoma. The input for sequencing was PBMCs, taken after anti-PD-1 treatment. V gene TRBV20-1 combines with J gene TRBJ2-1; TRBD2 matches 12 bases. The CDR3 loop reads CSASGLAGGLFRNNEQFF. CDR3 in DNA: TGCAGTGCTAGTGGGCTAGCGGGGGGGCTTTTCCGAAACAATGAGCAGTTCTTC.